The next 25 T cell receptor beta chains were all read from a single sample in a study of identical twins. TCRdb re-called the 5' RACE reads through MiXCR, storing one row per CDR3 protein. The sample records under 300,000 distinct CDR3 sequences, over 11% being singletons. The material sequenced was memory (CD45RO+) T cells sorted from blood. These receptors all stem from a woman aged 18 to 35 in good health.

The table lists this clonotype with a few counts. This sequence joins TRBV5-1 and TRBJ2-2, with D possibly TRBD1 on 6 matching bases. CDR1 SGHRS and CDR2 YFSETQ come from the germline V gene. V lost 1 base, J lost 3 bases, and 10 bases lay in between. The CDR3 consists of 15 residues. CDR3 DNA sequence: TGCGCCAGCAGCTTGACAGGGCGGGACACCGGGGAGCTGTTTTTT. Its translation: CASSLTGRDTGELFF. Variable domain in full (rest from reference TRBV5-1 and TRBJ2-2): KAGVTQTPRYLIKTRGQQVTLSCSPISGHRSVSWYQQTPGQGLQFLFEYFSETQRNKGNFPGRFSGRQFSNSRSEMNVSTLELGDSALYLCASSLTGRDTGELFFGEGSRLTVL.

This clonotype has only a few counts. The rearrangement uses TRBV5-6 and TRBJ2-7; D is undetermined. Germline lookup yields CDR1 SGHDT and CDR2 YYEEEE. V lost 0 bases to trimming and J lost 6 bases, with 7 bases between them. CDR3 length: 12 amino acids. DNA for the CDR3: TGTGCCAGCAGCTTGGGGATAGGCGAGCAGTACTTC. Protein: CASSLGIGEQYF.

Only a few counts were recorded for this clonotype. This chain joins TRBV20-1 and TRBJ1-5; 9 bases are a match to TRBD1. Per germline, CDR1 DFQATT and CDR2 SNEGSKA (reference sequence). This CDR3 has 14 residues. After removal of 3 bases from V and 6 bases from J, the junction contained 6 bases not matched to a gene. The CDR3 sequence is CSARSGQGIQPQHF. DNA of the CDR3: TGCAGTGCTAGGTCCGGACAGGGGATTCAGCCCCAGCATTTT.

Only one count was recorded for this clonotype. The chain employs TRBV6-1 and TRBJ1-4; D unresolved. V was cut by 6 bases and J by 10 bases, with 12 bases left in between. The CDR3 spans 12 residues. The V gene's germline CDR1 is MNHNS and CDR2 SASEGT. The CDR3 nucleotides read TGTGCCAGCAGGGCGCAGTCGACAAAACTGTTTTTT. It encodes CASRAQSTKLFF.

The chain combines TRBV6-5 with TRBJ1-6; D possibly corresponds to TRBD1 (6 bases). CDR1 is MNHEY, CDR2 SVGAGI, per germline. V dropped 2 bases and J dropped 10 bases, with 18 bases sitting between them. The CDR3 has 16 amino acids. DNA of the CDR3: TGTGCCAGCAGTTACGCCGGAACGGGCGGGGGCTCACCCCTCCACTTT. It specifies CASSYAGTGGGSPLHF.

This clonotype has a count of ten or more. CDR3 bases: TGTGCCAGCTTGGGCGAGCAGTACTTC. Its protein product is CASLGEQYF. The genes are TRBV2 and TRBJ2-7; unclear D gene. Trimming took off 8 bases at V and 6 bases at J, with 5 bases between the two ends. CDR1 is SNHLY, CDR2 FYNNEI, per germline. The CDR3 spans 9 residues.

This clonotype was detected many times. V is TRBV20-1 and J is TRBJ2-3; the D gene could be TRBD1 or TRBD2 (5 bases each). Trimming pared 6 bases from V and 1 base from J, leaving 17 bases between. The CDR3 is made up of 15 amino acids. Per the germline V gene, CDR1 is DFQATT and CDR2 is SNEGSKA (reference sequence). The CDR3 here is CSAGPGTLRTDTQYF. In DNA, the CDR3 is TGCAGTGCCGGCCCCGGGACCCTTCGCACAGATACGCAGTATTTT.

The chain links TRBV11-3 to TRBJ2-1, with D unclear. The V end lost 5 bases, the J end lost 0 bases, and 8 bases lay between the germline ends. The CDR3 is made up of 14 amino acids. In germline, CDR1 is SGHNT, CDR2 YENEEA. The CDR3 nucleotides are TGTGCCAGCAGCCCTGAAGCCTCCTACAATGAGCAGTTCTTC. It is translated as CASSPEASYNEQFF.

This clonotype was detected ten times or more. V is TRBV18 and J is TRBJ2-7; possible D gene TRBD1, 6 bases. The V and J ends lost 2 bases and 1 base respectively, with 9 bases between them. The CDR3 is 14 residues long. Germline values: CDR1 KGHSH, CDR2 LQKENI. The CDR3 here is CASSPGDISYEQYF. The CDR3 DNA sequence: TGTGCCAGCTCACCAGGGGACATTTCCTACGAGCAGTACTTC.

This clonotype was seen more than once but under ten times. J is TRBJ2-1 and V is TRBV12-3 or TRBV12-4; D is unresolved. The CDR3 spans 15 residues. Trimming removed 3 bases from V and 4 bases from J, with 13 bases in between. In nucleotides, the CDR3 is TGTGCCAGCAGTTTCGGATCCCAAATATACAATGAGCAGTTCTTC. Translation gives CASSFGSQIYNEQFF.

The chain combines TRBV2 with TRBJ2-5; D is unclear. The CDR3 extends over 13 amino acids. Germline CDR1 is SNHLY and CDR2 is FYNNEI. Trimming took 6 bases from V and 4 from J, leaving 12 bases between them. DNA of the CDR3: TGTGCCAGCAGCCCACATGATGGAGAGACCCAGTACTTC. Its protein is CASSPHDGETQYF.

There are a few counts of this clonotype. This chain links TRBV5-1 with TRBJ2-7; 7 nucleotides line up with TRBD1. This CDR3 is built from 15 residues. From germline, CDR1 is SGHRS and CDR2 YFSETQ. The junction had 5 bases not matched to a gene; V was cut back by 2 bases and J by 0 bases. CDR3 bases: TGCGCCAGCAGCTTCGACAGGGCCTTCTCCTACGAGCAGTACTTC. Its protein product is CASSFDRAFSYEQYF. Complete variable domain (other parts from reference TRBV5-1 and TRBJ2-7): KAGVTQTPRYLIKTRGQQVTLSCSPISGHRSVSWYQQTPGQGLQFLFEYFSETQRNKGNFPGRFSGRQFSNSRSEMNVSTLELGDSALYLCASSFDRAFSYEQYFGPGTRLTVT.

This clonotype was seen more than once but under ten times. A much more abundant neighbour one base away suggests this may be a read error. The chain's CDR3 is CASSLIGFCYTF. In DNA, the CDR3 is TGTGCCAGCAGCTTAATAGGGTTTTGCTACACCTTC. The chain employs TRBV7-2 and TRBJ1-2; D is uncertain. CDR1 SGHTA and CDR2 FQGNSA come from the germline V gene. This CDR3 spans 12 amino acids. V shed 2 bases and J shed 9 bases, with 10 bases lying between them.

This chain connects TRBV2 to TRBJ2-5; TRBD2 matches 7 bases. Germline CDR1 SNHLY, CDR2 FYNNEI. The ends lost 8 bases at V and 2 bases at J; junction bases unmatched: 5. The CDR3 contains 13 residues. This CDR3 reads CASGRELQETQYF. The CDR3 coding sequence is TGTGCCAGCGGGCGGGAGTTGCAAGAGACCCAGTACTTC.

This chain joins TRBV7-3 and TRBJ2-3; D not resolved. The CDR3 consists of 14 residues. CDR1 is SGHTA and CDR2 is FQGTGA in the germline V gene. V was cut by 4 bases and J by 0 bases, with 8 bases left in between. The CDR3 protein is CASSSAQSTDTQYF. The DNA of the CDR3 is TGTGCCAGCAGCTCCGCCCAAAGCACAGATACGCAGTATTTT.

This clonotype was seen just once. The CDR3 sequence: CASSLESYGSEQFF. As DNA, the CDR3 is TGTGCCAGCAGCTTAGAATCATACGGGAGTGAGCAGTTCTTC. The chain couples TRBV7-2 to TRBJ2-1, with TRBD2 as a possible D gene (6 bases). With 1 base removed from V and 9 bases from J, the gap between germline ends came to 13 bases. From germline, CDR1 is SGHTA and CDR2 FQGNSA. This CDR3 contains 14 residues.

This CDR3 is CSARRGLAGPYEQYF. The CDR3 DNA reads as TGCAGTGCTAGAAGGGGACTAGCGGGACCCTACGAGCAGTACTTC. This chain joins TRBV20-1 and TRBJ2-7; 13 nucleotides align to TRBD2. The CDR3 totals 15 residues. V gave up 2 bases and J gave up 2 bases; unmatched junction bases: 3. Germline CDR1 reads DFQATT; CDR2 reads SNEGSKA (reference sequence).

CDR3 protein: CATSEGQWDTGELFF. DNA of the CDR3: TGTGCCACCAGTGAGGGACAGTGGGACACCGGGGAGCTGTTTTTT. The V gene is TRBV24-1, the J gene TRBJ2-2; 7 nucleotides line up with TRBD1. With V trimmed by 4 bases and J by 3 bases, 4 bases remained unmatched. CDR1 KGHDR and CDR2 SFDVKD come from the germline V gene. CDR3 length: 15 residues.

This clonotype has a handful of counts. The CDR3 protein is CAISDGASNYGYTF. In nucleotides, the CDR3 is TGTGCCATCAGTGATGGGGCGTCAAACTATGGCTACACCTTC. The genes are TRBV10-3 and TRBJ1-2, with D possibly being TRBD1 (5 bases). Germline-derived CDR1 and CDR2 are ENHRY and SYGVKD. Deletions cut 3 bases from V and 2 bases from J, with 10 bases between. The CDR3 runs 14 residues.

This clonotype was counted a few times. The V and J genes are TRBV21-1 and TRBJ1-6. TRBV21-1 is a listed pseudogene. The length of the CDR3 is 17 residues. In nucleotides, the CDR3 is TGTGCCAGCAGCAAAACGGCAGGGAGGGATGATAATTCACCCCTCCACTTT. This gives the protein CASSKTAGRDDNSPLHF.

The table lists this clonotype with many counts. The chain carries TRBV11-2 and TRBJ1-3; D gene ambiguous. The CDR3 sequence is 14 residues long. Per germline, CDR1 SGHAT and CDR2 FQNNGV. The V end was cut by 2 bases, the J end by 2 bases, with 7 bases between. CDR3 DNA sequence: TGTGCCAGCAGCTTATCGGCTCCTGGAAACACCATATATTTT. It translates to CASSLSAPGNTIYF.

The chain uses TRBV20-1 and TRBJ1-6; the D is unclear. Trimming removed 0 bases from V and 7 bases from J, with 7 bases in between. This CDR3 contains 13 residues. Per the germline V gene, CDR1 is DFQATT and CDR2 is SNEGSKA (reference sequence). The CDR3 bases are TGCAGTGCTAGAGATAGCCCGAATTCACCCCTCCACTTT. It yields the protein CSARDSPNSPLHF.

This chain connects TRBV7-3 to TRBJ1-1, with 9 nucleotides matching TRBD1. Germline V gene lookup returns CDR1 SGHTA and CDR2 FQGTGA. The V segment lost 2 bases and the J segment 6 bases; nucleotides outside the gene matches: 16. The CDR3 contains 18 residues. Here the CDR3 DNA reads TGTGCCAGCAGCTTATCGCCGGGACAGGGTACCATCGGTCCTGAAGCTTTCTTT. It specifies CASSLSPGQGTIGPEAFF.

J is TRBJ1-1 and V is TRBV20-1; D is uncertain. The germline V and J ends were trimmed by 0 bases and 6 bases, with 11 bases remaining between them. Germline V lookup: CDR1 DFQATT, CDR2 SNEGSKA (reference sequence). This CDR3 has 13 residues. CDR3: CSARDLAYPEAFF. The DNA for the CDR3 is TGCAGTGCTAGAGATCTGGCTTACCCTGAAGCTTTCTTT.

This clonotype turned up a few times. This chain uses TRBV20-1 with TRBJ2-7; TRBD1 matches 8 bases. CDR3 length: 12 amino acids. The V segment lost 6 bases and the J segment 5 bases; nucleotides outside the gene matches: 6. Per the germline V gene, CDR1 is DFQATT and CDR2 is SNEGSKA (reference sequence). The CDR3 loop reads CSATGQGHEQYF. Written as DNA, the CDR3 is TGCAGTGCCACCGGACAGGGCCACGAGCAGTACTTC.